The following is a T cell receptor beta chain sequence with its context. This sample is part of a study of blood T cell repertoires in COVID-19. Study context: Acute and convalescent COVID-19 specimens originated in the United States, Italy and Spain. The cDNA or gDNA used as material had been derived from T cells, B-cell-depleted T cells, or PBMCs.

Original analysis: Quantification of nucleated cells was approximated via reference gene primer amplification. TCRdb keeps only in-frame clones here, not all; method: immunoSEQ multiplex PCR. V, J and clone size are taken as reported in that table, and D and trimming were inferred from the DNA itself. The sample has 55,000 to 90,000 clones; 86% are singletons. Germline loops: CDR1 LNHDA, CDR2 SQIVND (reference sequence). The junction had 14 bases not matched to a gene; V was cut back by 7 bases and J by 2 bases. The CDR3 contains 17 residues. The sequencing sample was made of peripheral blood. This TCR derives from a man in his 70s with active COVID-19. This sequence joins TRBV19 and TRBJ2-7; TRBD2 agrees at 10 bases. For the CDR3, the DNA is TGTGCCAGTACCCAGGGGGCCAACCTAGCGGGGGCCTACGAGCAGTACTTC. It yields the protein CASTQGANLAGAYEQYF.